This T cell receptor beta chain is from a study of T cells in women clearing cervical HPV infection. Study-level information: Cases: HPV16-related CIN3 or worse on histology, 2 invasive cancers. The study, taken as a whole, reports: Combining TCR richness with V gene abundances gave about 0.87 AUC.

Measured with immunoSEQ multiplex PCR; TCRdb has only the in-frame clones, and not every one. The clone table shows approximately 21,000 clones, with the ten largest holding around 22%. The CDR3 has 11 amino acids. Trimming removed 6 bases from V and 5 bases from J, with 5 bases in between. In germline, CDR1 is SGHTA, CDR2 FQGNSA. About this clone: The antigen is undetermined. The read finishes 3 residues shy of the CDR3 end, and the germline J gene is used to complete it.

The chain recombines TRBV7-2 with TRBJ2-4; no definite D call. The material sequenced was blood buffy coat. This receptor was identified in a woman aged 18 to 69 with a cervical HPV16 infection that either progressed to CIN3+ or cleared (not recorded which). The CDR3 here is CASRLQNIQYF. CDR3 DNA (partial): TGTGCCAGCAGACTTCAAAACATT.